This T cell receptor (beta chain) was sequenced in a study of shared clonotypes between healthy human individuals. The CDR3 runs 12 residues. The germline V gene has CDR1 GTSNPN and CDR2 SVGIG (reference sequence). V lost 4 bases to trimming and J lost 5 bases, with 11 bases between them. Assay used: immunoSEQ multiplex PCR; TCRdb lists only in-frame clones, some missing. Of about 2.4 million clones in the sample, more than 80% are singletons; the top ten hold under 0.15%. The source material was naive CD4+ T cells sorted from blood. Subset denoted: CD45RA+ positively selected. The chain carries TRBV30 and TRBJ2-5; D call uncertain. The receptor was isolated from a man aged 18 to 29 in good health. The CDR3 bases are TGTGCCTGGACCACCAACTCTGAGACCCAGTACTTC. Its translation: CAWTTNSETQYF.